A single sample gave rise to the 30 T cell receptor beta chains below, sequenced in a study of control samples from healthy donors and cancer patients (dated by TCRdb to 2018 to 2020). The library was built by means of the immunoSEQ multiplex PCR assay. As stored in TCRdb, this immuneACCESS dataset retains in-frame rearrangements with V and J assigned. A fraction of the clones does not appear; measured against another copy, unresolved V genes explain less than half of the discrepancy, and the remainder lacks a known reason. This sample is represented by 30,000 to 35,000 clones; roughly 95% of them were singletons. The ten largest clonotypes hold about 6.9% of the sample. Source material: blood. The receptors come from a man in his sixties in good health.

The rearrangement links TRBV14 to TRBJ1-1; TRBD1 might be the D (6 bases). Germline V lookup: CDR1 SGHDN, CDR2 FVKESK. This CDR3 has 14 residues. V was trimmed by 6 bases and J by 4 bases, leaving 15 bases between them. The CDR3 sequence is CASREQGMSTEAFF. The CDR3 DNA follows: TGTGCCAGCAGAGAACAGGGTATGAGCACTGAAGCTTTCTTT.

The chain links TRBV9 to TRBJ1-1; possible D gene TRBD1, 5 bases. This CDR3 comprises 15 residues. Trimming stripped 3 bases from V and 5 bases from J, with 17 bases between. CDR1 and CDR2 from the germline V gene are SGDLS and YYNGEE. Here the CDR3 DNA reads TGTGCCAGCAGCGCCCTCGGGACGGGAGGAACTGAAGCTTTCTTT. Translation: CASSALGTGGTEAFF.

The chain joins TRBV6-2 or TRBV6-3 to TRBJ1-1; D uncertain. Trimming cost V 4 bases and J 0 bases, with 6 bases left between them. Germline V lookup: CDR1 MNHEY, CDR2 SVGEGT. This CDR3 has 13 residues. The DNA for the CDR3 is TGTGCCAGCAGTTTATCTATGAACACTGAAGCTTTCTTT. This codes for CASSLSMNTEAFF.

The rearrangement uses TRBV7-2 and TRBJ2-3, with TRBD2 identical over 8 bases. The germline CDR1 and CDR2 sequences are SGHTA and FQGNSA. The CDR3 runs to 13 residues. The trim removed 5 bases at V and 13 bases at J, leaving 11 bases unmatched. CDR3 in amino acids: CASSPSGGVREYF. For the CDR3, the DNA is TGTGCCAGCAGCCCAAGCGGGGGAGTGAGGGAGTATTTT.

This clone was recorded only once. The chain uses TRBV4-2 and TRBJ2-2, with 9 bases identical to TRBD2. This CDR3 has 14 amino acids. After removal of 6 bases from V and 5 bases from J, the junction contained 4 bases not matched to a gene. CDR1 and CDR2 (germline): LGHNA, YNFKEQ. The CDR3 here is CASSISGGTGELFF. CDR3 DNA sequence: TGTGCCAGCAGTATTAGCGGGGGTACCGGGGAGCTGTTTTTT.

The J gene is TRBJ1-1, the V gene TRBV10-3; 7 bases fit TRBD1. Unmatched junction bases numbered 8, after V lost 0 bases and J lost 7 bases. The CDR3 sequence is 15 residues long. Germline assignment: CDR1 ENHRY and CDR2 SYGVKD. CDR3 loop: CAISESYRGPLEAFF. The CDR3 nucleotides read TGTGCCATCAGTGAGTCCTACAGGGGCCCGCTTGAAGCTTTCTTT.

The CDR3 loop reads CASSFRTANTGELFF. The CDR3 bases are TGTGCCAGCAGCTTCCGGACAGCGAACACCGGGGAGCTGTTTTTT. The chain carries TRBV7-2 and TRBJ2-2, with a tentative D call TRBD1 (6 bases). The CDR3 covers 15 residues. Germline CDR1 reads SGHTA; CDR2 reads FQGNSA. The ends were cut back, 3 bases at V and 0 bases at J, with 8 bases in the middle.

This clone showed up just a few times. V is TRBV9 and J is TRBJ2-2; perhaps TRBD1 as D (5 bases). From germline, CDR1 is SGDLS and CDR2 YYNGEE. The CDR3 runs 13 residues. Trimming stripped 4 bases from V and 6 bases from J, with 10 bases between. The CDR3 sequence: CASSPDSSGELFF. The CDR3 bases are TGTGCCAGCAGCCCCGACAGCTCCGGGGAGCTGTTTTTT.

This clone is medium-sized in the sample. V gene TRBV15 combines with J gene TRBJ2-5; D is perhaps TRBD2 (5 bases). The CDR3 length is 13 residues. V lost 1 base and J 4 bases, leaving 7 bases between the germline ends. CDR1 and CDR2 (germline): LNHNV, YYDKDF (reference sequence). The CDR3 is CATSRAAGETQYF. The CDR3 coding sequence is TGTGCCACCAGCAGAGCGGCGGGAGAGACCCAGTACTTC.

The chain joins TRBV28 to TRBJ1-5; no definite D call. The CDR3 is 13 residues long. Germline loops: CDR1 MDHEN, CDR2 SYDVKM. V lost 4 bases to trimming and J lost 2 bases, with 6 bases between them. The CDR3 sequence is CASSSLGNQPQHF. The CDR3 DNA sequence: TGTGCCAGCAGTTCCCTTGGCAATCAGCCCCAGCATTTT.

The chain couples TRBV19 to TRBJ2-4, with D hard to call. This CDR3 spans 16 amino acids. Germline-derived CDR1 and CDR2 are LNHDA and SQIVND (reference sequence). V was cut by 3 bases and J by 6 bases, with 18 bases left in between. Here the CDR3 reads CASSIMALSSGNIQYF. CDR3 DNA: TGTGCCAGTAGTATTATGGCTCTGTCCAGTGGAAACATTCAGTACTTC.

V usage is TRBV21-1 and J usage is TRBJ1-2. TRBV21-1 is flagged as a pseudogene. There are 14 residues in the CDR3. The CDR3 DNA reads TGTGCCAGCAGCAAACCTCTGGAGGACTATGGCTACACCTTC. Protein sequence: CASSKPLEDYGYTF.

This chain connects TRBV5-1 to TRBJ2-1; 14 bases match TRBD2. The CDR3 contains 16 residues. The germline V gene encodes CDR1 SGHRS and CDR2 YFSETQ. The V segment lost 1 base and the J segment 7 bases; nucleotides outside the gene matches: 4. In nucleotides, the CDR3 is TGCGCCAGCAGCTTGCCGGGACTAGCGGGGGAAAATGAGCAGTTCTTC. It codes for CASSLPGLAGENEQFF.

The rearrangement links TRBV28 to TRBJ2-2; maybe TRBD2 (5 bases). The CDR3 sequence is 14 residues long. Germline V gives CDR1 MDHEN, CDR2 SYDVKM. Trimming left V 4 bases short and J 7 bases short, with 13 bases between. The CDR3 reads CASSSSRTGGELFF. The CDR3 region has the DNA TGTGCCAGCAGTTCCTCCAGGACTGGCGGGGAGCTGTTTTTT.

This chain links TRBV6-6 with TRBJ1-3; no clear D. The germline V and J ends were trimmed by 7 bases and 4 bases, with 8 bases remaining between them. Germline CDR1 reads MNHNY; CDR2 reads SVGAGI (reference sequence). This CDR3 region has 12 residues. CDR3 in DNA: TGTGCCAGCACCGTAGAAGGAAACACCATATATTTT. It specifies CASTVEGNTIYF.

This clone was seen only once. This chain connects TRBV6-2 or TRBV6-3 to TRBJ2-1; D is tentatively TRBD1 or TRBD2 (5 bases each). The CDR3 is 15 residues long. Trimming left V 6 bases short and J 5 bases short, with 17 bases between. Germline loops: CDR1 MNHEY, CDR2 SVGEGT. CDR3 DNA sequence: TGTGCCAGCAGCGACCTGGGACGAGCCGACAATGAGCAGTTCTTC. This encodes CASSDLGRADNEQFF.

The J gene is TRBJ2-2, the V gene TRBV7-3, with D tentatively TRBD2 (5 bases). The CDR3 is made up of 16 amino acids. Germline V lookup: CDR1 SGHTA, CDR2 FQGTGA. V lost 0 bases and J lost 6, with 14 bases in between. In DNA, the CDR3 is TGTGCCAGCAGCTTAACGATTGAGGGTAACCCCGGGGAGCTGTTTTTT. This gives the protein CASSLTIEGNPGELFF. Looking up the rest from reference TRBV7-3 and TRBJ2-2 gives the full variable domain: GAGVSQTPSNKVTEKGKYVELRCDPISGHTALYWYRQSLGQGPEFLIYFQGTGAADDSGLPNDRFFAVRPEGSVSTLKIQRTERGDSAVYLCASSLTIEGNPGELFFGEGSRLTVL.

The chain has TRBV10-3 and TRBJ1-3; possible D gene TRBD1, 5 bases. The V and J ends lost 6 bases and 0 bases respectively, with 6 bases between them. The CDR3 length is 13 residues. Germline CDR1 reads ENHRY; CDR2 reads SYGVKD. CDR3 loop: CAIRDTSGNTIYF. The CDR3 DNA sequence: TGTGCCATCAGGGACACCTCTGGAAACACCATATATTTT.

J is TRBJ1-5 and V is TRBV6-2 or TRBV6-3; D is unresolved. The CDR3 is 15 amino acids. Trimming took 0 bases from V and 2 from J, leaving 8 bases between them. The V gene's germline CDR1 is MNHEY and CDR2 SVGEGT. The CDR3 DNA reads TGTGCCAGCAGTTACTCGGTCTGGGGCAATCAGCCCCAGCATTTT. Protein sequence: CASSYSVWGNQPQHF.

This clone was recorded only once. The chain couples TRBV7-9 to TRBJ1-1; D may be TRBD1 (5 bases). In germline, CDR1 is SEHNR, CDR2 FQNEAQ (reference sequence). Trimming took 5 bases from V and 8 from J, leaving 12 bases between them. The CDR3 totals 12 residues. CDR3 DNA sequence: TGTGCCAGCAGCCTACAGGTTTCAGAAGCTTTCTTT. Protein product: CASSLQVSEAFF.

The table lists this clone with a few counts. This chain connects TRBV6-2 or TRBV6-3 to TRBJ2-1; tentatively, D is TRBD1 or TRBD2 (6 bases each). V lost 4 bases and J 10 bases, leaving 11 bases between the germline ends. The CDR3 loop spans 12 amino acids. Per the germline V gene, CDR1 is MNHEY and CDR2 is SVGEGT. The CDR3 DNA follows: TGTGCCAGCAGTTGGTCCGGGGGCGAGCAGTTCTTC. Protein: CASSWSGGEQFF.

The V gene is TRBV3-1 (or the pseudogene TRBV3-2), the J gene TRBJ2-4; D remains unclear. Germline V gene data show CDR1 as LGHDT and CDR2 as YNNKEL (reference sequence). Trimming left V 0 bases short and J 13 bases short, with 7 bases between. This CDR3 has 11 amino acids. CDR3 protein: CASSQDLRQYF. The CDR3 DNA sequence: TGTGCCAGCAGCCAAGATCTAAGGCAGTACTTC.

The chain employs TRBV19 and TRBJ2-1, with 7 nucleotides matching TRBD1. V dropped 1 base and J dropped 7; count of bases not matched to a gene: 4. This CDR3 spans 14 amino acids. Germline values: CDR1 LNHDA, CDR2 SQIVND (reference sequence). CDR3 sequence reads: CASSIGDSQNEQFF. The CDR3 DNA is TGTGCCAGTAGTATAGGGGACAGTCAAAATGAGCAGTTCTTC.

This sequence joins TRBV27 and TRBJ1-4, with 7 bases identical to TRBD1. Germline V lookup: CDR1 MNHEY, CDR2 SMNVEV (reference sequence). The junction had 11 bases not matched to a gene; V was cut back by 6 bases and J by 7 bases. The CDR3 sequence is 15 residues long. The CDR3 protein is CASRPRDSYPEKLFF. CDR3 bases: TGTGCCAGCAGGCCCCGGGACAGTTACCCTGAAAAACTGTTTTTT.

The chain combines TRBV5-4 with TRBJ1-1; a weak D match, TRBD1 (5 bases). The germline gives CDR1 SGHNT, CDR2 YYREEE (reference sequence). The CDR3 sequence is 15 residues long. V gave up 4 bases and J gave up 1 base, with 14 bases separating them. The CDR3 DNA sequence: TGTGCCAGCAGCCACCCCGGGACGGAGAACACTGAAGCTTTCTTT. Amino acids: CASSHPGTENTEAFF.

The V call is TRBV7-2, the J call TRBJ2-3; the D gene is possibly TRBD2 (5 bases). The CDR3 consists of 16 residues. Germline assignment: CDR1 SGHTA and CDR2 FQGNSA. V dropped 5 bases and J dropped 4 bases, with 19 bases sitting between them. The CDR3 protein is CASSRGRVTQPDTQYF. The CDR3 region has the DNA TGTGCCAGCAGCCGTGGGCGGGTAACACAACCAGATACGCAGTATTTT.

This chain joins TRBV28 and TRBJ1-1, with a possible D match to TRBD1 (5 bases). Germline CDR1 reads MDHEN; CDR2 reads SYDVKM. This CDR3 comprises 14 residues. Trimming cost V 5 bases and J 8 bases, with 18 bases left between them. The CDR3 region is CASSKWTTSAEAFF. In nucleotides, the CDR3 is TGTGCCAGCAGTAAATGGACAACCTCTGCCGAAGCTTTCTTT.

The chain employs TRBV11-3 and TRBJ2-3; 14 positions match TRBD2. V gave up 5 bases and J gave up 4 bases; unmatched junction bases: 5. The CDR3 runs to 16 residues. Germline V gene lookup returns CDR1 SGHNT and CDR2 YENEEA. As DNA, the CDR3 is TGTGCCAGCAGCACCCGACTAGCGGGGGGGCCAGATACGCAGTATTTT. Translated: CASSTRLAGGPDTQYF.

V and J are TRBV15 and TRBJ1-5; no clear D gene. CDR3 length: 18 amino acids. Trimming left V 0 bases short and J 2 bases short, with 17 bases between. Germline CDR1 is LNHNV and CDR2 is YYDKDF (reference sequence). In DNA, the CDR3 is TGTGCCACCAGCAGAGATACAACTACCCGGTCAGGCAATCAGCCCCAGCATTTT. It specifies CATSRDTTTRSGNQPQHF.

V usage is TRBV9 and J usage is TRBJ2-5; weak D call: TRBD2 (6 bases). With 5 bases removed from V and 5 bases from J, the gap between germline ends came to 16 bases. This CDR3 contains 14 residues. The germline CDR1 and CDR2 sequences are SGDLS and YYNGEE. Here the CDR3 reads CASSAEGSGETQYF. The CDR3 bases are TGTGCCAGCAGTGCAGAAGGGAGCGGGGAGACCCAGTACTTC.